Shown below are 28 T cell receptor beta chains from a single sample sequenced in a study of T-cell memory formation after mild COVID-19. TCRdb analysed the 5' RACE reads with MiXCR anew, one entry per CDR3 protein. The table records around 340,000 distinct CDR3 sequences, around 15% of them present only once. The sample was PBMCs or a T cell subset sorted from them (not recorded which). Receptor source: a man aged 18-30 years who had mild COVID-19 (a few samples of this study predate the infection). Cell type and time point are not known.

A single count supports this clonotype. The chain carries TRBV28 and TRBJ2-1; unclear D gene. CDR1 is MDHEN and CDR2 is SYDVKM in the germline V gene. V lost 2 bases to trimming and J lost 9 bases, with 8 bases between them. The CDR3 is 12 amino acids. CDR3 in amino acids: CASSLSTVEQFF. DNA of the CDR3: TGTGCCAGCAGTTTAAGTACGGTTGAGCAGTTCTTC.

The chain has TRBV19 and TRBJ2-6; D perhaps matches TRBD2 (6 bases). CDR3 length: 13 residues. Germline CDR1 is LNHDA and CDR2 is SQIVND (reference sequence). Trimming pared 11 bases from V and 2 bases from J, leaving 10 bases between. CDR3 region: CAGGLAGANVLTF. The DNA for the CDR3 is TGTGCCGGAGGGTTGGCTGGGGCCAACGTCCTGACTTTC.

The chain uses TRBV7-9 and TRBJ1-2; TRBD1 might be the D (6 bases). Germline V gene sequence: CDR1 SEHNR, CDR2 FQNEAQ (reference sequence). The V gene lost 1 base and the J gene lost 0 bases, with 6 bases spanning the gap. The CDR3 extends over 14 amino acids. CDR3 sequence (DNA): TGTGCCAGCAGCTTAGGGGGGCCTAACTATGGCTACACCTTC. Encoded protein: CASSLGGPNYGYTF.

This clonotype was counted ten times or more. This chain joins TRBV4-2 and TRBJ2-3, with 10 positions matching TRBD2. V lost 1 base and J lost 1; bases outside the gene matches: 2. This CDR3 has 16 amino acids. CDR1 is LGHNA, CDR2 YNFKEQ, per germline. In nucleotides, the CDR3 is TGTGCCAGCAGCCAAGGCGGGACTAGCGGCACAGATACGCAGTATTTT. Translated, it gives CASSQGGTSGTDTQYF.

This chain uses TRBV5-1 with TRBJ2-7, with 7 positions matching TRBD1. The germline V gene encodes CDR1 SGHRS and CDR2 YFSETQ. J was trimmed by 6 bases and V by 5 bases; bases with no gene match: 17. This CDR3 has 16 amino acids. Here the CDR3 DNA reads TGCGCCAGCAGTCCTTGGCCAGTTGAGACAGGGAGCGAGCAGTACGTC. This gives the protein CASSPWPVETGSEQYV.

The chain links TRBV18 to TRBJ2-7, with TRBD2 matching 10 bases. This CDR3 contains 16 residues. The germline gives CDR1 KGHSH, CDR2 LQKENI. The V and J ends lost 6 bases and 0 bases, in that order; junction bases with no gene match: 8. The CDR3 DNA is TGTGCCAGCTCGAATAGCGGGGGGCGGAGCTCCTACGAGCAGTACTTC. Translation: CASSNSGGRSSYEQYF.

This clonotype has more than one count but fewer than ten. This chain connects TRBV4-3 to TRBJ2-3; 15 nucleotides line up with TRBD2. J lost 8 bases, V lost 8 bases, and 8 bases had no gene match. The CDR3 contains 15 residues. Germline V gene data show CDR1 as LGHNA and CDR2 as YSLEER. The CDR3, as DNA: TGCGCCAGCCGTCGGACTAGCGGGGGGGCGGGTACGCAGTATTTT. Residues: CASRRTSGGAGTQYF.

This clonotype came up once. The chain joins TRBV6-2 or TRBV6-3 to TRBJ2-6; D is possibly TRBD1 or TRBD2 (5 bases each). Germline V gives CDR1 MNHEY, CDR2 SVGEGT. This CDR3 spans 15 amino acids. V gave up 7 bases and J gave up 2 bases, with 12 bases separating them. The CDR3 protein is CASKTRGTGANVLTF. The CDR3 coding sequence is TGTGCCAGCAAAACGAGGGGAACTGGGGCCAACGTCCTGACTTTC.

Ten or more counts support this clonotype. The chain is built from TRBV5-1 and TRBJ2-7; D gene uncertain. The germline CDR1 and CDR2 sequences are SGHRS and YFSETQ. The V end lost 0 bases, the J end lost 5 bases, and 3 bases lay between the germline ends. The CDR3 consists of 11 residues. The CDR3 is CASSLGHEQYF. The CDR3 DNA sequence: TGCGCCAGCAGCTTGGGCCACGAGCAGTACTTC.

V usage is TRBV7-9 and J usage is TRBJ2-5, with 9 positions matching TRBD2. The CDR3 spans 15 residues. V lost 5 bases to trimming and J lost 1 base; unmatched junction nucleotides: 5. CDR1 and CDR2 (germline): SEHNR, FQNEAQ (reference sequence). The CDR3 bases are TGTGCCAGCAGCCCGAGGACTAGCGTCCAAGAGACCCAGTACTTC. Translating it yields CASSPRTSVQETQYF.

This clonotype was seen ten or more times. The rearrangement links TRBV9 to TRBJ2-7; 8 nucleotides agree with TRBD2. J lost 9 bases, V lost 0 bases, and 8 bases had no gene match. The length of the CDR3 is 14 residues. Germline CDR1 reads SGDLS; CDR2 reads YYNGEE. CDR3 bases: TGTGCCAGCAGCGTAGATTCTGCGGGGGGTTTGCAGTACTTC. It yields the protein CASSVDSAGGLQYF.

The gene calls are TRBV4-1 and TRBJ2-6; D remains unclear. The V gene lost 1 base and the J gene lost 0 bases, with 7 bases spanning the gap. The length of the CDR3 is 16 residues. Per germline, CDR1 MGHRA and CDR2 YSYEKL. CDR3 loop: CASSQGFRSGANVLTF. The CDR3 DNA is TGCGCCAGCAGCCAAGGTTTCCGCTCTGGGGCCAACGTCCTGACTTTC.

This clonotype was recorded a few times. The J gene is TRBJ1-2, the V gene TRBV5-5, with D perhaps TRBD1 (5 bases). This CDR3 is 14 amino acids long. The germline V gene encodes CDR1 SGHKS and CDR2 YYEKEE (reference sequence). V shed 4 bases and J shed 8 bases, with 18 bases lying between them. The CDR3 DNA follows: TGTGCCAGCAGCCTCTGGGACGGGCCGGGGGGCTACACCTTC. Its protein is CASSLWDGPGGYTF.

V gene TRBV5-4 combines with J gene TRBJ2-6, with 8 positions matching TRBD1. Germline lookup yields CDR1 SGHNT and CDR2 YYREEE (reference sequence). There are 16 residues in the CDR3. V dropped 1 base and J dropped 2; count of bases not matched to a gene: 2. CDR3 in DNA: TGTGCCAGCAGCTTGATACAGGGGGCTGGGGCCAACGTCCTGACTTTC. Amino acid sequence: CASSLIQGAGANVLTF.

This clonotype was counted ten times or more. The chain combines TRBV7-2 with TRBJ2-5; TRBD2 aligns across 10 bases. V lost 3 bases, J lost 6 bases, and 4 bases stayed unmatched. The CDR3 is 14 amino acids. In germline, CDR1 is SGHTA, CDR2 FQGNSA. CDR3 nucleotide sequence: TGTGCCAGCAGCTTTGCTAGCGGGGGTCAGACCCAGTACTTC. Encoded protein: CASSFASGGQTQYF.

The chain employs TRBV10-3 and TRBJ1-2, with D tentatively TRBD1 (5 bases). This CDR3 region has 13 residues. Germline CDR1 and CDR2: ENHRY and SYGVKD. The V gene lost 2 bases and the J gene lost 6 bases, with 10 bases spanning the gap. The CDR3 region has the DNA TGTGCCATCAGTGAGGGGGCGAGGAATGGCTACACCTTC. This codes for CAISEGARNGYTF.

This clonotype was detected a few times. The chain employs TRBV19 and TRBJ1-4; 8 bases line up with TRBD1. CDR1 LNHDA and CDR2 SQIVND come from the germline V gene (reference sequence). This CDR3 region has 15 residues. The ends lost 4 bases at V and 8 bases at J; junction bases unmatched: 9. CDR3 DNA: TGTGCCAGTAGTACCCTAGGACAGGGCGGCGAAAAACTGTTTTTT. As protein: CASSTLGQGGEKLFF.

This clonotype was observed a handful of times. The V gene is TRBV7-3, the J gene TRBJ2-2; D might be TRBD1 (5 bases). There are 15 residues in the CDR3. The ends were cut back, 4 bases at V and 4 bases at J, with 13 bases in the middle. Looked up from germline, CDR1 is SGHTA and CDR2 is FQGTGA. The CDR3 protein is CASSSQQVPTGELFF. In DNA, the CDR3 is TGTGCCAGCAGCTCCCAACAGGTCCCCACCGGGGAGCTGTTTTTT.

This clonotype appeared many times. The chain employs TRBV2 and TRBJ2-3; TRBD2 is a possible D gene (5 bases). Germline CDR1 and CDR2: SNHLY and FYNNEI. This CDR3 is built from 19 residues. V lost 2 bases and J 0 bases, leaving 21 bases between the germline ends. The CDR3 region is CASSERAGISTPSTDTQYF. In DNA, the CDR3 is TGTGCCAGCAGTGAACGGGCCGGGATCTCAACCCCTAGCACAGATACGCAGTATTTT.

The CDR3 reads CASSLWRGENTEAFF. Written as DNA, the CDR3 is TGTGCCAGCAGTTTATGGAGGGGAGAGAACACTGAAGCTTTCTTT. The rearrangement uses TRBV27 and TRBJ1-1; TRBD1 is a possible D gene (5 bases). Germline V gene lookup returns CDR1 MNHEY and CDR2 SMNVEV (reference sequence). Trimming shortened V by 1 base and J by 1 base, and 10 bases separated the two germline ends. This CDR3 comprises 15 residues.

This clonotype has only a few counts. V usage is TRBV11-1 and J usage is TRBJ2-3; D remains unclear. Germline CDR1 SGHAT, CDR2 FQDESV (reference sequence). Trimming took off 5 bases at V and 2 bases at J, with 11 bases between the two ends. The CDR3 has 14 amino acids. The CDR3 loop is CASSPRAYTDTQYF. The CDR3 DNA follows: TGTGCCAGCAGCCCACGGGCTTACACAGATACGCAGTATTTT.

The chain recombines TRBV10-2 with TRBJ2-7, with TRBD1 identical over 9 bases. This CDR3 spans 15 amino acids. V gave up 7 bases and J gave up 1 base; unmatched junction bases: 8. Looked up from germline, CDR1 is WSHSY and CDR2 is SAAADI. This CDR3 reads CASNPPDRGSYEQYF. The CDR3 DNA sequence: TGCGCCAGCAATCCCCCAGACAGGGGGTCCTACGAGCAGTACTTC.

This clonotype has more than one count but fewer than ten. The J gene is TRBJ2-7, the V gene TRBV15, with D perhaps being TRBD1 or TRBD2 (5 bases each). Germline V gene sequence: CDR1 LNHNV, CDR2 YYDKDF (reference sequence). The CDR3 contains 14 residues. The ends were cut back, 5 bases at V and 7 bases at J, with 18 bases in the middle. In nucleotides, the CDR3 is TGTGCCACCAGCCTAGGGGCAGGGCAGCGGGAGCAGTACGTC. Residues: CATSLGAGQREQYV.

This clonotype appeared many times. The rearrangement uses TRBV7-3 and TRBJ2-5; D is perhaps TRBD1 (7 bases). The length of the CDR3 is 16 residues. Germline values: CDR1 SGHTA, CDR2 FQGTGA. The V end was cut by 5 bases, the J end by 2 bases, with 18 bases between. The CDR3 sequence: CASSQSGQAGQETQYF. The CDR3 nucleotides are TGTGCCAGCAGCCAATCCGGACAGGCGGGACAAGAGACCCAGTACTTC.

The chain links TRBV5-8 to TRBJ2-6; D gene unclear. Germline V gives CDR1 SGHTS, CDR2 YDEGEE. This CDR3 spans 16 amino acids. The ends were cut back, 4 bases at V and 0 bases at J, with 11 bases in the middle. CDR3 bases: TGTGCCAGCAGCATGGAGTCGTTCTCTGGGGCCAACGTCCTGACTTTC. As protein: CASSMESFSGANVLTF.

This clonotype was recorded a few times. V gene TRBV20-1 combines with J gene TRBJ2-3; 7 bases are a match to TRBD2. From germline, CDR1 is DFQATT and CDR2 SNEGSKA (reference sequence). The trim removed 5 bases at V and 2 bases at J, leaving 7 bases unmatched. The CDR3 runs to 14 residues. In nucleotides, the CDR3 is TGCAGTGCTCCCCCTAGCGGAACCACAGATACGCAGTATTTT. This sequence encodes CSAPPSGTTDTQYF.

This clonotype was recorded a few times. The chain couples TRBV2 to TRBJ1-4; no clear D. The CDR3 spans 12 residues. Germline CDR1 SNHLY, CDR2 FYNNEI. V was clipped by 8 bases and J by 7 bases, with 11 bases between them. CDR3 in amino acids: CASFGAIEKLFF. The DNA of the CDR3 is TGTGCCAGCTTTGGAGCTATTGAAAAACTGTTTTTT. Full variable domain (rest looked up from reference TRBV2 and TRBJ1-4): EPEVTQTPSHQVTQMGQEVILRCVPISNHLYFYWYRQILGQKVEFLVSFYNNEISEKSEIFDDQFSVERPDGSNFTLKIRSTKLEDSAMYFCASFGAIEKLFFGSGTQLSVL.

The rearrangement joins TRBV5-1 to TRBJ2-2; no definite D call. V was trimmed by 0 bases and J by 7 bases, leaving 7 bases between them. The CDR3 contains 13 residues. Germline CDR1 reads SGHRS; CDR2 reads YFSETQ. The CDR3 here is CASSLELGGELFF. CDR3 DNA: TGCGCCAGCAGCTTGGAGCTAGGCGGGGAGCTGTTTTTT.